The T cell receptor (beta chain) described here comes from a study of OX40 agonist ivuxolimab in advanced cancers. About the study: Dosing consisted of intravenous ivuxolimab at 0.01 to 10 mg/kg every 2 weeks. Past anti-PD-1, anti-PD-L1 or anti-CTLA-4 therapy was accepted, and 40% had received some.

Note on this clone: What it binds is unknown.

The study, taken as a whole, reports: Blood T cells, both CD4+ and CD8+, expanded clonally by week 6 at 0.1 to 3.0 mg/kg. The expanded peripheral T cells' antigen specificity was not determined.

The length of the CDR3 is 14 residues. CDR1 is SGHRS and CDR2 is YFSETQ in the germline V gene. V dropped 5 bases and J dropped 3; count of bases not matched to a gene: 8. Libraries were prepared by immunoSEQ multiplex PCR; TCRdb keeps only in-frame clonotypes and omits some of them. Of tens of thousands of clones listed, 70% to 90% are singletons. The material sequenced was CD4+ or CD8+ T cells sorted from blood, taken in a trial of the OX40 agonist ivuxolimab. The chain uses TRBV5-1 and TRBJ2-7; 7 bases are a match to TRBD1. This receptor was taken from an adult with an advanced solid tumor such as melanoma, head and neck, liver or kidney cancer. The DNA for the CDR3 is TGCGCCAGCAGTCACGACAGGGAAATCTACGAGCAGTACTTC. Encoded protein: CASSHDREIYEQYF.